This T cell receptor (beta chain) is from a study of PD-1 blockade in classical Hodgkin lymphoma. The germline gives CDR1 SEHNR, CDR2 FQNEAQ (reference sequence). The germline V and J ends were trimmed by 5 bases and 0 bases, with 22 bases remaining between them. There are 18 residues in the CDR3. Study results and caveats: Complete responders started with a diversity level that resembled newly diagnosed patients at baseline. Diversity in CD4+ TCRs, unlike that measured in CD8+ TCRs, had risen significantly by C4D1.

On this clone itself: Its antigen remains unidentified.

Time point noted: cycle 4 day 1 (C4D1), after more than five weeks of nivolumab. In every patient, relapse followed autologous stem cell transplantation, while exposure to brentuximab vedotin differed. Libraries were prepared by immunoSEQ multiplex PCR; TCRdb keeps only in-frame clonotypes and omits some of them. The sample records approximately 61,000 clones, about 85% being singletons. The specimen comprised peripheral blood mononuclear cells (PBMCs), sampled before the fourth cycle of nivolumab. The clonotype comes from a human donor with classical Hodgkin lymphoma. The chain joins TRBV7-9 to TRBJ1-1, with D possibly TRBD1 on 5 matching bases. The CDR3 DNA sequence: TGTGCCAGCAGCCTTTCAGGGCCGGTGGTCGATATGAACACTGAAGCTTTCTTT. As protein: CASSLSGPVVDMNTEAFF.